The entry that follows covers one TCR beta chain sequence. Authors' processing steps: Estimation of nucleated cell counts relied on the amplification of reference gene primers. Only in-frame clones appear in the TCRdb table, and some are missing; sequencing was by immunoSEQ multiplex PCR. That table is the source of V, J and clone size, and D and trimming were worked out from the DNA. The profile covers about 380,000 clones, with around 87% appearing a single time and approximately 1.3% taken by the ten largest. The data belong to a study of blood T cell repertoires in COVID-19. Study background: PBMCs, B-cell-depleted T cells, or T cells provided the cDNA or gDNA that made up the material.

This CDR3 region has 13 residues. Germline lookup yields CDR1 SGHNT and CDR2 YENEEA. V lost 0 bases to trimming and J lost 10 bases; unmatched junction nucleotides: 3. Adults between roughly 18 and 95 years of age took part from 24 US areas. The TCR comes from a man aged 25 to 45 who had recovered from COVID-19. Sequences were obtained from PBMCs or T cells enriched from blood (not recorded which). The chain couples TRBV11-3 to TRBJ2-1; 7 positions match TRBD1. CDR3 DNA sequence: TGTGCCAGCAGCTTAGAAGAGGGACAGGAGCAGTTCTTC. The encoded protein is CASSLEEGQEQFF.